The rows below give T cell receptor beta chains drawn from one sample of a study of T-cell memory formation after mild COVID-19. TCRdb redid the calling of the 5' RACE reads with MiXCR, one entry per CDR3 protein. Of under 450,000 distinct CDR3 sequences in the sample, approximately 15% were seen once. Sequenced: PBMCs or a T cell subset sorted from them (not recorded which). The source of these receptors is a man aged 18 to 35 who had mild COVID-19 (a few samples of this study predate the infection). Cell type and time point are not known. CDR3s include the opening cysteine and the closing phenylalanine or tryptophan. A D gene is named only where the DNA matches it firmly. For some rows the clone size is stated as once, few or many, or as a class when expanded; others skip it.

D: TRBD1
J: TRBJ1-5
size: many
V: TRBV29-1
DNA: TGCAGCGTCGCCGACAGGGGGCGGGATCAGCCCCAGCATTTT
CDR3: CSVADRGRDQPQHF

D: .
J: TRBJ1-5
size: .
V: TRBV7-2
DNA: TGTGCCAGCAGCTTAACCGGCGGTGGCAGGTCCCAGCATTTT
CDR3: CASSLTGGGRSQHF

D: TRBD2
J: TRBJ2-3
size: few
V: TRBV4-3
DNA: TGCGCCAGCAGCCAAGAATTGCCCGAACGGCGGGGGGGCCTCGATACGCAGTATTTT
CDR3: CASSQELPERRGGLDTQYF

D: .
J: TRBJ1-4
size: .
V: TRBV7-8
DNA: TGTGCCAGCAGTTTTAGGGCTTCCGGGGATGAAAAACTGTTTTTT
CDR3: CASSFRASGDEKLFF

D: .
J: TRBJ2-5
size: few
V: TRBV18
DNA: TGTGCCAGCTCACCCCAACGGGCAGACTTCTACCAAGAGACCCAGTACTTC
CDR3: CASSPQRADFYQETQYF

D: .
J: TRBJ1-1
size: once
V: TRBV9
DNA: TGTGCCAGCAGCCCCACGTCTAGGGTCAACACTGAAGCTTTCTTT
CDR3: CASSPTSRVNTEAFF

D: TRBD1
J: TRBJ1-2
size: .
V: TRBV20-1
DNA: TGCAGTGCTAGAGATCCCGGACAGGGCTATGGCTACACCTTC
CDR3: CSARDPGQGYGYTF

D: .
J: TRBJ2-3
size: few
V: TRBV24-1
DNA: TGTGCCACCAGTGATTTAAGGGGTGCCACAGATACGCAGTATTTT
CDR3: CATSDLRGATDTQYF

D: .
J: TRBJ2-7
size: .
V: TRBV7-6
DNA: TGTGCCAGCAGCTTAGTCCACCTGGGCGAGCAGTACTTC
CDR3: CASSLVHLGEQYF

D: TRBD1
J: TRBJ2-1
size: many
V: TRBV2
DNA: TGTGCCAGCAGGCCGGGACAGGGTTCCTACAATGAGCAGTTCTTC
CDR3: CASRPGQGSYNEQFF

D: .
J: TRBJ1-1
size: .
V: TRBV7-9
DNA: TGTGCCAGCAGCCGCTCTCAGGCGAACACTGAAGCTTTCTTT
CDR3: CASSRSQANTEAFF

D: .
J: TRBJ2-7
size: few
V: TRBV7-2
DNA: TGTGCCAGCAGCCGGGTTAGCTCCTACGAGCAGTACTTC
CDR3: CASSRVSSYEQYF

D: .
J: TRBJ1-2
size: .
V: TRBV3-1
DNA: TGTGCCAGCAGCCAAGGACAGACCTACTATGGCTACACCTTC
CDR3: CASSQGQTYYGYTF

D: .
J: TRBJ1-2
size: .
V: TRBV6-5
DNA: TGTGCCAGCAGTAAACAGGGCTCCTATGGCTACACCTTC
CDR3: CASSKQGSYGYTF

D: TRBD1
J: TRBJ1-6
size: few
V: TRBV7-6
DNA: TGTGCCAGCAGCCAACAGGGGGCCTCCCTCCACTTT
CDR3: CASSQQGASLHF

D: .
J: TRBJ1-1
size: .
V: TRBV29-1
DNA: TGCAGCGGGTATGGCAATGCTGAAGCTTTCTTT
CDR3: CSGYGNAEAFF

D: .
J: TRBJ1-4
size: .
V: TRBV10-2
DNA: TGCGCCAGCACGCCGGGAGAAAAACTGTTTTTT
CDR3: CASTPGEKLFF

D: .
J: TRBJ1-1
size: .
V: TRBV6-4
DNA: TGTGCCAGCAGTGTGATCACTGAAGCTTTCTTT
CDR3: CASSVITEAFF